Given below is one TCR beta chain in context. The sample originates from a study of blood T cell repertoires in COVID-19. Study-level information: There were acute and convalescent COVID-19 samples, and they came from the United States, Italy and Spain.

Trimming took 5 bases from V and 3 from J; bases not matched to a gene: 9. Per the germline V gene, CDR1 is SGHTA and CDR2 is FQGNSA. The CDR3 loop spans 15 amino acids. In the original workflow: Nucleated cell counts were estimated from reference gene primer amplification. The table came from immunoSEQ multiplex PCR; TCRdb's copy has only in-frame clones and leaves some out. The DNA gave D and trimming, while V, J and clone size come from that table. The sample lists approximately 42,000 clones, around three quarters seen once, with roughly a quarter in the top ten. Sequences were obtained from peripheral blood. This chain joins TRBV7-2 and TRBJ2-7; 8 bases are shared with TRBD2. The receptor was isolated from an elderly man with acute or convalescent COVID-19. The CDR3 DNA is TGTGCCAGCAGCCTCGGTGGGGCGGGAGGCTACGAGCAGTACTTC. Protein product: CASSLGGAGGYEQYF.